Below, 4 T cell receptor beta chains from the same sample are listed, as sequenced in a study of T cell responses to AZD1222 COVID-19 vaccine. Profiled with immunoSEQ multiplex PCR; TCRdb holds only in-frame clones, not every one. The sample lists roughly 270,000 clones, about 94% seen once, with about 0.5% in the top ten. Material: peripheral blood, obtained 28 days after the second AZD1222 dose. The receptors were gathered from an adult who received the AZD1222 COVID-19 vaccine.

Of note for this clone: Mismatch with germline at one junction end may stem from a read error. CDR3 amino acids: CASSRPGALIF. The CDR3 DNA sequence: TGTGCCAGCAGTAGGCCAGGGGCCCTTATCTTC. This chain links TRBV2 with TRBJ2-7; D may be TRBD1 (6 bases). The germline V gene encodes CDR1 SNHLY and CDR2 FYNNEI. The CDR3 contains 11 residues. Looking up the rest from reference TRBV2 and TRBJ2-7 gives the full variable domain: EPEVTQTPSHQVTQMGQEVILRCVPISNHLYFYWYRQILGQKVEFLVSFYNNEISEKSEIFDDQFSVERPDGSNFTLKIRSTKLEDSAMYFCASSRPGALIFGPGTRLTVT.

Turning to this clone: This same CDR3 is encoded by further DNA sequences in the sample. V is TRBV5-1 and J is TRBJ2-5, with D hard to call. V lost 4 bases, J lost 2 bases, and 3 bases lay in between. The CDR3 consists of 11 residues. Germline V gene lookup returns CDR1 SGHRS and CDR2 YFSETQ. The CDR3 sequence is CASSVQETQYF. The CDR3 bases are TGCGCCAGCAGCGTACAAGAGACCCAGTACTTC.

The gene calls are TRBV4-2 and TRBJ2-5; D is unresolved. CDR3 size: 13 residues. The V end lost 0 bases, the J end lost 1 base, and 3 bases lay between the germline ends. Germline lookup yields CDR1 LGHNA and CDR2 YNFKEQ. The CDR3 region is CASSQESQETQYF. CDR3 in DNA: TGTGCCAGCAGCCAAGAATCCCAAGAGACCCAGTACTTC.

This sequence joins TRBV4-1 and TRBJ2-2; D remains ambiguous. Germline lookup yields CDR1 MGHRA and CDR2 YSYEKL. V lost 3 bases and J 5 bases, leaving 4 bases between the germline ends. The CDR3 runs 12 residues. The CDR3: CASSHITGELFF. The DNA for the CDR3 is TGCGCCAGCAGCCACATAACCGGGGAGCTGTTTTTT.